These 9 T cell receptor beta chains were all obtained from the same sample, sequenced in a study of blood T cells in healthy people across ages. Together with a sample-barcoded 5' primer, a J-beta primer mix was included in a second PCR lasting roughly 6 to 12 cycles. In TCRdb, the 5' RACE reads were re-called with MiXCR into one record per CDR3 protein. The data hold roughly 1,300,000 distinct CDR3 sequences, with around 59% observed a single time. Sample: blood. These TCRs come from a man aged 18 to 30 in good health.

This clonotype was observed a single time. CDR3: CASSEEGGAYEQYF. The DNA for the CDR3 is TGTGCCAGCAGTGAAGAGGGGGGCGCCTACGAGCAGTACTTC. V usage is TRBV2 and J usage is TRBJ2-7; D is perhaps TRBD1 or TRBD2 (6 bases each). CDR1 SNHLY and CDR2 FYNNEI come from the germline V gene. The V end lost 1 base, the J end lost 2 bases, and 9 bases lay between the germline ends. The CDR3 is 14 residues long.

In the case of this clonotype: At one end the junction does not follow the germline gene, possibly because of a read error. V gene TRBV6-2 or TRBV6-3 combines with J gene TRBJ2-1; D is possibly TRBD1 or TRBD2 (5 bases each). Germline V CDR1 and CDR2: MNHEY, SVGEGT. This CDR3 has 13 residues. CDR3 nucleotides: TGTGCCAACAGTTACGGGTGGGGGTATGAGCAGTTCTTC. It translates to CANSYGWGYEQFF.

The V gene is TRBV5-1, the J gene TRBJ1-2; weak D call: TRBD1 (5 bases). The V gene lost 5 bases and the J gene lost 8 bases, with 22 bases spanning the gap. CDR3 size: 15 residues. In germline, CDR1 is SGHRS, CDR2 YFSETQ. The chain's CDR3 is CASSPTSGTTGGYTF. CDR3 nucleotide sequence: TGCGCCAGCAGTCCAACCTCCGGGACTACGGGCGGCTACACCTTC.

The CDR3 region has the DNA TGTGCCAGCAGCTTTTGGTCGTACGAGCAGTACTTC. Its protein product is CASSFWSYEQYF. The chain combines TRBV11-1 with TRBJ2-7; no definite D call. Trimming took 3 bases from V and 4 from J, leaving 7 bases between them. Germline CDR1 SGHAT, CDR2 FQDESV (reference sequence). The CDR3 sequence is 12 residues long.

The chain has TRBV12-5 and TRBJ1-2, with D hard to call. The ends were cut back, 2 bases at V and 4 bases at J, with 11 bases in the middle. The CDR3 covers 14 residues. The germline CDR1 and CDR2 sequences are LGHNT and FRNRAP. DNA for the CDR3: TGTGCTAGTGGTTTGCATCCTTGGGGCTATGGCTACACCTTC. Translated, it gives CASGLHPWGYGYTF.

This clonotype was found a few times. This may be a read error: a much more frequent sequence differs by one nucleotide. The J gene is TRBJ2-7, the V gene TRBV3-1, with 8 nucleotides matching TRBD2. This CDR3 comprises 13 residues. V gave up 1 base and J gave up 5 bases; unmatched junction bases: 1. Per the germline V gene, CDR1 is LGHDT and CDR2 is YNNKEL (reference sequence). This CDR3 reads CASSQGTSNEQYF. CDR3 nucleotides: TGTGCCAGCAGCCAAGGGACTAGCAACGAGCAGTACTTC.

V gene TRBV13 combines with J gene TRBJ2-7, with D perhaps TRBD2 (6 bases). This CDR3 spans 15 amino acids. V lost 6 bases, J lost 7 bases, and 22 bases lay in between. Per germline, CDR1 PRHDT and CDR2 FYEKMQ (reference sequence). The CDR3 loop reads CASSQAEGSYNEQYF. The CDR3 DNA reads TGTGCCAGCAGTCAAGCGGAGGGCTCCTACAATGAGCAGTACTTC.

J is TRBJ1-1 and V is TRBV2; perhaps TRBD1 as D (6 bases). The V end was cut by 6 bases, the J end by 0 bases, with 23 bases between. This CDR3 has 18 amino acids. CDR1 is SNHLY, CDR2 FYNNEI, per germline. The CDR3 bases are TGTGCCAGCAGAGTAGAAGGGGCCCAGACAGGTTTGAACACTGAAGCTTTCTTT. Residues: CASRVEGAQTGLNTEAFF.

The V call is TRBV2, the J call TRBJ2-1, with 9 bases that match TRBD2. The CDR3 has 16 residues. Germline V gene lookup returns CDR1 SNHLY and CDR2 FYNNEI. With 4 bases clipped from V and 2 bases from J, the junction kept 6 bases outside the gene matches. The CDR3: CASSVGGRGTYNEQFF. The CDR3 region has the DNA TGTGCCAGCAGTGTTGGCGGGAGGGGAACCTACAATGAGCAGTTCTTC.